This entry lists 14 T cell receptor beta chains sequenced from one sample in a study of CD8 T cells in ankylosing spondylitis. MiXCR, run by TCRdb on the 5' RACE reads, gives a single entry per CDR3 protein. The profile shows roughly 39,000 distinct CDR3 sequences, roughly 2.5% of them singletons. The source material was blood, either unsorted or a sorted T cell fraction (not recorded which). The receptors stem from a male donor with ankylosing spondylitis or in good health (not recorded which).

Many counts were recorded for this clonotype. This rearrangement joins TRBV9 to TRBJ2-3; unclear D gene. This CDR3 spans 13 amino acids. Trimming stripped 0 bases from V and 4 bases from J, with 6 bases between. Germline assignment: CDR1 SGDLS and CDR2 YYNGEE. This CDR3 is CASSVEGADTQYF. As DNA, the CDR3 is TGTGCCAGCAGCGTAGAAGGAGCAGATACGCAGTATTTT.

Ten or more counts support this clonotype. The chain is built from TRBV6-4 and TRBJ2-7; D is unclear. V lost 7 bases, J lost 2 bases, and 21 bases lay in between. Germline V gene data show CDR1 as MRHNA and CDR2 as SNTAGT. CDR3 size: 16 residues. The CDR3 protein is CASTNGTRPRPYEQYF. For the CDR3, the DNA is TGTGCCAGCACCAACGGAACGCGACCCCGACCCTACGAGCAGTACTTC.

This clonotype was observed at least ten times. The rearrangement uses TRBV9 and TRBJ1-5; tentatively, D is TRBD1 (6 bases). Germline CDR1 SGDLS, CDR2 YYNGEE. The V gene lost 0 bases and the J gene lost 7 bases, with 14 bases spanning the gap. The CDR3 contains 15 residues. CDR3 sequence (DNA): TGTGCCAGCAGCGTAGATTCCCAGGGGAGGCAGCCCCAGCATTTT. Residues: CASSVDSQGRQPQHF. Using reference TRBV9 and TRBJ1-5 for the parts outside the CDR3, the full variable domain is DSGVTQTPKHLITATGQRVTLRCSPRSGDLSVYWYQQSLDQGLQFLIQYYNGEERAKGNILERFSAQQFPDLHSELNLSSLELGDSALYFCASSVDSQGRQPQHFGDGTRLSIL.

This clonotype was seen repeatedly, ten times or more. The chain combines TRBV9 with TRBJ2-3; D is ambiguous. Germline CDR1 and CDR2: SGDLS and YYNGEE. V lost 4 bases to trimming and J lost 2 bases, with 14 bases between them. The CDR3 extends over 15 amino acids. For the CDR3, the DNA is TGTGCCAGCAGCCTATCCCCCCAATACACAGATACGCAGTATTTT. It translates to CASSLSPQYTDTQYF.

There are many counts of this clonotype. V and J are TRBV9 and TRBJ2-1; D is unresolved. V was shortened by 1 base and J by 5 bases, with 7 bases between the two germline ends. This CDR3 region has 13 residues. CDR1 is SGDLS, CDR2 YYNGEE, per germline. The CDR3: CASSVPVNNEQFF. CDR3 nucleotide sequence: TGTGCCAGCAGCGTACCAGTTAACAATGAGCAGTTCTTC.

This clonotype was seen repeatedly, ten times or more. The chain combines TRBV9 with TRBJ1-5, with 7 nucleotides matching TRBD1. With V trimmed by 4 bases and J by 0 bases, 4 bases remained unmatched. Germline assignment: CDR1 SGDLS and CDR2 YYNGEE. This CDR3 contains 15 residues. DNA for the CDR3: TGTGCCAGCAGCCAGCAGGGGGGTAGCAATCAGCCCCAGCATTTT. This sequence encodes CASSQQGGSNQPQHF.

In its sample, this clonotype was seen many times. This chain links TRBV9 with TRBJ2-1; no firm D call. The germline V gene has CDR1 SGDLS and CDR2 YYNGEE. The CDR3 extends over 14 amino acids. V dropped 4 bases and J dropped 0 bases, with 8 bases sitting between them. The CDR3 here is CASSLGSSYNEQFF. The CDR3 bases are TGTGCCAGCAGCTTGGGCAGCTCCTACAATGAGCAGTTCTTC.

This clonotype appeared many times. The CDR3 sequence is CASSRRTGGQETQYF. In DNA form, the CDR3 reads TGTGCCAGCAGCCGACGGACAGGGGGCCAAGAGACCCAGTACTTC. The chain joins TRBV9 to TRBJ2-5; 10 bases fit TRBD1. This CDR3 region has 15 residues. Trimming cost V 4 bases and J 1 base; bases outside gene matches: 4. Per the germline V gene, CDR1 is SGDLS and CDR2 is YYNGEE.

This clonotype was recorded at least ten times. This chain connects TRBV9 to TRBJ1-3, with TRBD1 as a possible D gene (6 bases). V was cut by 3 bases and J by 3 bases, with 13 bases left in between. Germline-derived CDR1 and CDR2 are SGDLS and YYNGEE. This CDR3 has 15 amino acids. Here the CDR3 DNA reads TGTGCCAGCAGCGCTACTCAGGGGATTGGAAACACCATATATTTT. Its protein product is CASSATQGIGNTIYF. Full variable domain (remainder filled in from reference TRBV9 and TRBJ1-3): DSGVTQTPKHLITATGQRVTLRCSPRSGDLSVYWYQQSLDQGLQFLIQYYNGEERAKGNILERFSAQQFPDLHSELNLSSLELGDSALYFCASSATQGIGNTIYFGEGSWLTVV.

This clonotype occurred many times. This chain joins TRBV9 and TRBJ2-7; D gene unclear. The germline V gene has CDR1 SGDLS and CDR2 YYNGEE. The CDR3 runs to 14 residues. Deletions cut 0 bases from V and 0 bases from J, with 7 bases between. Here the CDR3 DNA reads TGTGCCAGCAGCGTAGATGGGGTCTCCTACGAGCAGTACTTC. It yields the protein CASSVDGVSYEQYF.

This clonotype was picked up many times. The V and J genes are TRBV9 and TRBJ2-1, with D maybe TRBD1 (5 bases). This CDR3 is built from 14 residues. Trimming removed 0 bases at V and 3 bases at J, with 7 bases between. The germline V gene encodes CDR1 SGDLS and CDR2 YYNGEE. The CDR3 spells CASSVEGYYNEQFF. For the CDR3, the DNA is TGTGCCAGCAGCGTAGAGGGGTACTACAATGAGCAGTTCTTC.

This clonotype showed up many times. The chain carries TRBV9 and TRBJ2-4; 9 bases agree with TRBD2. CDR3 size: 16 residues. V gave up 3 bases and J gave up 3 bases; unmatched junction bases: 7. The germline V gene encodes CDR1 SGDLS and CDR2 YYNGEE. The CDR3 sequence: CASSAGLASFKNIQYF. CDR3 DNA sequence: TGTGCCAGCAGCGCTGGACTAGCGAGCTTCAAAAACATTCAGTACTTC.

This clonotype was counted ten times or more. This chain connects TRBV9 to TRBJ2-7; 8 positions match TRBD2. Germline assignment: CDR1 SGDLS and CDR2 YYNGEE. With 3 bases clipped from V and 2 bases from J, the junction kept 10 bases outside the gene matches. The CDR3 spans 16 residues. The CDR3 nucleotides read TGTGCCAGCAGCGCCGGGAGTAGCGGGGCCCCCTACGAGCAGTACTTC. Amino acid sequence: CASSAGSSGAPYEQYF. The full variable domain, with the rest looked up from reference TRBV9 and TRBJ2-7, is DSGVTQTPKHLITATGQRVTLRCSPRSGDLSVYWYQQSLDQGLQFLIQYYNGEERAKGNILERFSAQQFPDLHSELNLSSLELGDSALYFCASSAGSSGAPYEQYFGPGTRLTVT.

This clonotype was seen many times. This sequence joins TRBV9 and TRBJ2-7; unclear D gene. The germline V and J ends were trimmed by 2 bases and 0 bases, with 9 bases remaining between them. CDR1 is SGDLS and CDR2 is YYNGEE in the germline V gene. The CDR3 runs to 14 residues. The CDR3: CASSVQQHSYEQYF. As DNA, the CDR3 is TGTGCCAGCAGCGTCCAACAGCACTCCTACGAGCAGTACTTC.